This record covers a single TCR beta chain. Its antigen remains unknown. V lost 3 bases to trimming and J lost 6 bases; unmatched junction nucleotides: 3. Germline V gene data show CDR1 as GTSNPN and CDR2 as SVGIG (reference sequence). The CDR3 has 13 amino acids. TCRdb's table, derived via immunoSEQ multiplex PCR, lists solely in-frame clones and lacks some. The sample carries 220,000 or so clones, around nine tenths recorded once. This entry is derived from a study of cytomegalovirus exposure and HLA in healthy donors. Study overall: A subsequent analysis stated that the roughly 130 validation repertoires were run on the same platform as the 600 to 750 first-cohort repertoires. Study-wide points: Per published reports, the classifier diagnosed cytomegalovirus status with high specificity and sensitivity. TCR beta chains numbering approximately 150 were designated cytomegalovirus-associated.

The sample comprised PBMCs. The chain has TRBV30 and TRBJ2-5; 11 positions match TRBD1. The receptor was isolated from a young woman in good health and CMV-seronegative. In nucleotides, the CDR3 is TGTGCCTGGAGGGGACAGGGGGGGAAGACCCAGTACTTC. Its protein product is CAWRGQGGKTQYF.